Listed below are T cell receptor beta chains from one sample, sequenced in a study of blood T cell repertoires in COVID-19. TCRdb's table, derived via immunoSEQ multiplex PCR, lists solely in-frame clones and lacks some. The sample has roughly 56,000 clones, around 87% seen once. The specimen was peripheral blood. The receptor set was obtained from a man aged 50 to 60 with active COVID-19. Both conserved end residues are part of each CDR3. The D gene is left open where the match is weak. Clone size is not always given. Where it is, it says once, few, many or a class for expanded clones.

TGTGCCAGCAGCTGGTTACAGGTCACCGACAATGAGCAGTTCTTC	CASSWLQVTDNEQFF	medium-sized	.	TRBJ2-1	TRBV5-6
TGTGCCAGCAGCTTGGGACTTATTCAGGAGACCCAGTACTTC	CASSLGLIQETQYF	.	.	TRBJ2-5	TRBV7-2
TGCGCCAGCAACCCAGCGGGAGGGCCGAGCAATGAGCAGTTCTTC	CASNPAGGPSNEQFF	.	TRBD2	TRBJ2-1	TRBV5-1
TGTGCCAGTAACGCCGGGCGGGCGGGCAACAATCAGCCCCAGCATTTT	CASNAGRAGNNQPQHF	once	.	TRBJ1-5	TRBV19
TGTGCCAGCAGCTATCCAGCGGGGATTAAAGAGACCCAGTACTTC	CASSYPAGIKETQYF	.	TRBD2	TRBJ2-5	TRBV3-1/TRBV3-2
TGCGCCAGCAGCTTGGTGGGGGCTGGCACAGATACGCAGTATTTT	CASSLVGAGTDTQYF	.	.	TRBJ2-3	TRBV5-1
TGCGCCAGCAGCTTGGGGGGCAGGGAAGAGACCCAGTACTTC	CASSLGGREETQYF	.	.	TRBJ2-5	TRBV5-1
TGTGCCAGCAGCTTGGGACAGGGTTCTAACAAAAACATTCAGTACTTC	CASSLGQGSNKNIQYF	.	TRBD1	TRBJ2-4	TRBV7-9
TGTGCCAGCAGCCACCCAAGTCTGGCTCCTGAAGCTTTCTTT	CASSHPSLAPEAFF	.	.	TRBJ1-1	TRBV3-1/TRBV3-2
TGCGCCAGCAGCCCGGGGATTAGCGGGAGGGCCGAGCAGTTCTTC	CASSPGISGRAEQFF	.	TRBD2	TRBJ2-1	TRBV5-1
TGCGCCAGCAGCTTGAGCGGGAATAAGTACAATGAGCAGTTCTTC	CASSLSGNKYNEQFF	.	TRBD2	TRBJ2-1	TRBV5-1
TGTGCCAGCAGCTTGTTTTCGGGAGGGACAGATACGCAGTATTTT	CASSLFSGGTDTQYF	.	TRBD2	TRBJ2-3	TRBV5-4
TGTGCCAGCAGCTCCCATGTCGACAGTGAGCAGTACTTC	CASSSHVDSEQYF	.	.	TRBJ2-7	TRBV11-2
TGTGCCAGCAGTTTAGGAGATAATCAGCCCCAGCATTTT	CASSLGDNQPQHF	.	.	TRBJ1-5	TRBV12-3/TRBV12-4
TGTGCCAGCAGCCCGGGACTAGGGGGCTCCTACGAGCAGTACTTC	CASSPGLGGSYEQYF	.	TRBD2	TRBJ2-7	TRBV7-2
TGTGCCAGCAGCTTAGCGCGGGCAGGAACGAACACCGGGGAGCTGTTTTTT	CASSLARAGTNTGELFF	.	.	TRBJ2-2	TRBV7-8
TGTGCCAGCAGATCTTCTTTAAGGGACAGAGAGTATAATTCACCCCTCCACTTT	CASRSSLRDREYNSPLHF	.	TRBD1	TRBJ1-6	TRBV7-9
TGTGCCAGCAGTGTCACCCGGGACAGGGCTTACAATGAGCAGTTCTTC	CASSVTRDRAYNEQFF	.	TRBD1	TRBJ2-1	TRBV2
TGTGCCATCAGCTCCGGGACAGGGGAGGACGAGCAGTACTTC	CAISSGTGEDEQYF	.	TRBD1	TRBJ2-7	TRBV10-3
TGCGCCAGCAGCCTACCACGACAGGCGCTCTCTGGAAACACCATATATTTT	CASSLPRQALSGNTIYF	.	.	TRBJ1-3	TRBV4-1
TGTGCCAGCAGTTACTCGGGCAGAGGGGAGCAGTTCTTC	CASSYSGRGEQFF	.	.	TRBJ2-1	TRBV6-6
TGTGCCAGCAGTGAATCTAGCGGGGGGTCCCCAATGGAGACCCAGTACTTC	CASSESSGGSPMETQYF	.	TRBD2	TRBJ2-5	TRBV6-1
TGTGCCAGCAGCCAGGGGGCATTGGCTAACACTGAAGCTTTCTTT	CASSQGALANTEAFF	.	TRBD1	TRBJ1-1	TRBV6-5
TGTGCCAGCTCCAAAGGGGGGCTAGCGGGTTTCACCGGGGAGCTGTTTTTT	CASSKGGLAGFTGELFF	.	TRBD2	TRBJ2-2	TRBV5-4
TGTGCCAGCAGCCAAGATCGACCCGCCTTGATAGCGACCAATCGCAATGAGCAGTTCTTC	CASSQDRPALIATNRNEQFF	.	.	TRBJ2-1	TRBV3-1/TRBV3-2
TGTGCCAGTGGACAGGGGCGGACTGAAGCTTTCTTT	CASGQGRTEAFF	.	TRBD1	TRBJ1-1	TRBV2
TGTGCCAGCAGCGCAAACCATGACAGGGCGGGCTACACCTTC	CASSANHDRAGYTF	few	TRBD1	TRBJ1-2	TRBV9
TGTGCTAGCAGCTCGACTAGCGGGGGGGCGACCCAGTACTTC	CASSSTSGGATQYF	.	TRBD2	TRBJ2-5	TRBV7-7
TGTGCCAGCAGCCCAGACAGGGTAGCCTACGAGCAGTACTTC	CASSPDRVAYEQYF	.	TRBD1	TRBJ2-7	TRBV9
TGCGCCAGCAGCCTGGGGGCTAGCGGGAGTAATGAGCAGTTCTTC	CASSLGASGSNEQFF	once	TRBD2	TRBJ2-1	TRBV5-1
TGTGCCAGCAGCTCCAATCAGGCAGGGATGAGCTACGAGCAGTACTTC	CASSSNQAGMSYEQYF	.	.	TRBJ2-7	TRBV5-5
TGTGCCAGCAGCGAATGGGGGGATGAGCAGTTCTTC	CASSEWGDEQFF	.	.	TRBJ2-1	TRBV25-1
TGTGCCATGGGACTAGCGGGACCCAGTTACAATGAGCAGTTCTTC	CAMGLAGPSYNEQFF	.	TRBD2	TRBJ2-1	TRBV7-9
TGTGCCAGCAGTCCGGACAGTTACTTATACGAGCAGTACTTC	CASSPDSYLYEQYF	.	.	TRBJ2-7	TRBV27
TGTGCCAGCAGCTTGCCCGGGGGGGGGACCTACGAGCAGTACTTC	CASSLPGGGTYEQYF	.	TRBD2	TRBJ2-7	TRBV5-4
TGTGCCTGGAGGGGCTATAGAAACACCATATATTTT	CAWRGYRNTIYF	.	.	TRBJ1-3	TRBV30
TGTGCCAGCAAGCGGTGGGGCACTGAAGCTTTCTTT	CASKRWGTEAFF	.	.	TRBJ1-1	TRBV12-3/TRBV12-4
TGTGCCAGCAGCCCGGGCCCTCAGGGGGGCTATGGCTACACCTTC	CASSPGPQGGYGYTF	once	TRBD1	TRBJ1-2	TRBV9
TGTGCCAGCAGTTACCAGGCAGGAGGCTCCTACGAGCAGTACTTC	CASSYQAGGSYEQYF	.	.	TRBJ2-7	TRBV6-2/TRBV6-3
TGTGCCAGCAGCCCGCACATCCAAGAGACCCAGTACTTC	CASSPHIQETQYF	.	.	TRBJ2-5	TRBV9
TGTGCCAGCAGTGGAGTAGATACGCAGTATTTT	CASSGVDTQYF	once	.	TRBJ2-3	TRBV2